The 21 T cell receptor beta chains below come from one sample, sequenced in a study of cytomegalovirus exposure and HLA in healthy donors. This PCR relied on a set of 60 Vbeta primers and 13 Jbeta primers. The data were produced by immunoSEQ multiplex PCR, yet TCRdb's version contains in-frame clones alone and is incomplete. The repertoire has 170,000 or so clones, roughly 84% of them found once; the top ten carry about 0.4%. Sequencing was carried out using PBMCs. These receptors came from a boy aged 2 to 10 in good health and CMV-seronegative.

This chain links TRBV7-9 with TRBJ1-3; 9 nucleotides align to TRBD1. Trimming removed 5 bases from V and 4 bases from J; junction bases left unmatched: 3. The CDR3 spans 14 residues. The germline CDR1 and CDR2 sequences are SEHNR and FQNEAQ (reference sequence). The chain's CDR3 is CASSAQGAGNTIYF. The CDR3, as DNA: TGTGCCAGCAGCGCACAGGGGGCGGGAAACACCATATATTTT.

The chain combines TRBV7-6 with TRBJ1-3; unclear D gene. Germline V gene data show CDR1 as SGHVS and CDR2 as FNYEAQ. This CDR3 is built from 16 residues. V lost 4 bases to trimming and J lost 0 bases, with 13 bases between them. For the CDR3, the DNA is TGTGCCAGCAGCTCGCTAATTACTAGCTCTGGAAACACCATATATTTT. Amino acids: CASSSLITSSGNTIYF.

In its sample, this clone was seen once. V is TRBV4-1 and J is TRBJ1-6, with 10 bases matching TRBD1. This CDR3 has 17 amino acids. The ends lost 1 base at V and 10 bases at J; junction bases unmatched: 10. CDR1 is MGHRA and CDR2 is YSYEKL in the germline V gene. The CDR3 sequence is CASSQVGRDRGGSPLHF. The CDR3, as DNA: TGCGCCAGCAGCCAAGTGGGAAGGGACAGGGGAGGATCACCCCTCCACTTT.

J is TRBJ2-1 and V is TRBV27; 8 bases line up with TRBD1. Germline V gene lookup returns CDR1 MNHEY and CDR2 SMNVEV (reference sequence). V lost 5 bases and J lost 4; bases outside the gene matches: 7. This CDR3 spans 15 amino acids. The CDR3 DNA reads TGTGCCAGCAGTCTCGACAGGGGATCATACAATGAGCAGTTCTTC. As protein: CASSLDRGSYNEQFF.

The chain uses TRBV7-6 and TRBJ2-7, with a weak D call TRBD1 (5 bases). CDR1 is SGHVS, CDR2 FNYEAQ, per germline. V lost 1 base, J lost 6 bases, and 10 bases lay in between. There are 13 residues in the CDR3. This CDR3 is CASSLVRGSEQYF. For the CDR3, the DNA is TGTGCCAGCAGCTTAGTTAGGGGAAGCGAGCAGTACTTC.

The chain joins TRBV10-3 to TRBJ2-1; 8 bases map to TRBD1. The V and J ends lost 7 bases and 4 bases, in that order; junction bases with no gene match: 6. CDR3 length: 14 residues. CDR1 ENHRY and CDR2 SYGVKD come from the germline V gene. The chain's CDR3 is CAIKKTGEYNEQFF. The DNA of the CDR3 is TGTGCCATCAAAAAGACAGGGGAATACAATGAGCAGTTCTTC.

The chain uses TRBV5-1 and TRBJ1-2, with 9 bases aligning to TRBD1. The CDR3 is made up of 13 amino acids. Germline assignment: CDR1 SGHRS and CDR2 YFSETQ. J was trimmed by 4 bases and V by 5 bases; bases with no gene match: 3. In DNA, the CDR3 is TGCGCCAGCAGAGGGGACAGGGTCTATGGCTACACCTTC. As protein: CASRGDRVYGYTF.

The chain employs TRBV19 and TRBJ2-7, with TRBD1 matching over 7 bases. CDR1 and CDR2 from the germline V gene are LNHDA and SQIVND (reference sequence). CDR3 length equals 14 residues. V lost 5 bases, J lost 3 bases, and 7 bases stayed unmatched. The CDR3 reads CASSGWTGNYEQYF. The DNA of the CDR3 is TGTGCCAGTAGTGGGTGGACAGGAAACTACGAGCAGTACTTC.

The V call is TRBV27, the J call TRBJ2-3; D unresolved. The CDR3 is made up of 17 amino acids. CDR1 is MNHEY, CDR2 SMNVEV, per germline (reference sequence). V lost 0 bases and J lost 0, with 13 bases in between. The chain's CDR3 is CASSLSPSIYSTDTQYF. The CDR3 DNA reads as TGTGCCAGCAGTTTATCGCCATCTATATATAGCACAGATACGCAGTATTTT.

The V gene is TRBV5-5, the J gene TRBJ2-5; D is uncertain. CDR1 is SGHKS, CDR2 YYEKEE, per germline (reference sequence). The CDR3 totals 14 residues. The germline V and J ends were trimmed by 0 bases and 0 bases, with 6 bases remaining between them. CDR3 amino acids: CASSLVRYQETQYF. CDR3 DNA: TGTGCCAGCAGCTTGGTTCGGTACCAAGAGACCCAGTACTTC.

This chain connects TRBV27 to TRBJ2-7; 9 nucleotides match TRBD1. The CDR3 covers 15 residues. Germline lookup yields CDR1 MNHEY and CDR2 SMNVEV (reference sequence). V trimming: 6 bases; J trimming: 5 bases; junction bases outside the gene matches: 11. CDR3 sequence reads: CASSSPGTGKNEQYF. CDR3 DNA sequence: TGTGCCAGCAGCTCGCCCGGGACAGGGAAGAACGAGCAGTACTTC.

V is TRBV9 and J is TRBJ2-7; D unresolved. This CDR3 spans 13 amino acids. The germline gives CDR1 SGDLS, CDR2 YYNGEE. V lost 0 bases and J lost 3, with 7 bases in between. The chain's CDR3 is CASSVGGRYEQYF. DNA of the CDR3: TGTGCCAGCAGCGTAGGAGGTCGCTACGAGCAGTACTTC.

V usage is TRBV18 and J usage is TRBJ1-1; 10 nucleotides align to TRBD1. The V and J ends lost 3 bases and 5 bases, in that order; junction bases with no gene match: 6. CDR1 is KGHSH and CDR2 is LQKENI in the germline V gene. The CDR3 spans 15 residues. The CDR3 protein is CASSPQGQGGTEAFF. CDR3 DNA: TGTGCCAGCTCACCCCAAGGACAGGGGGGGACTGAAGCTTTCTTT.

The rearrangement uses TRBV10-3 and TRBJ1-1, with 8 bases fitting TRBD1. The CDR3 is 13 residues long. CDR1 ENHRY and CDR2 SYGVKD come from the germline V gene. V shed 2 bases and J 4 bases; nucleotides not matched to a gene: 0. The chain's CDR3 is CAISETGGTEAFF. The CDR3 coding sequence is TGTGCCATCAGTGAGACAGGGGGCACTGAAGCTTTCTTT.

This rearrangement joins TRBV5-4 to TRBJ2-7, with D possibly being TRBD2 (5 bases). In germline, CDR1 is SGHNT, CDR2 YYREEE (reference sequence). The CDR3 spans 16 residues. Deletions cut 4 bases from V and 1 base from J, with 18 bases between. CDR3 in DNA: TGTGCCAGCAGCCCTCGCCGAGGGCTGGGGTCCTACGAGCAGTACTTC. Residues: CASSPRRGLGSYEQYF.

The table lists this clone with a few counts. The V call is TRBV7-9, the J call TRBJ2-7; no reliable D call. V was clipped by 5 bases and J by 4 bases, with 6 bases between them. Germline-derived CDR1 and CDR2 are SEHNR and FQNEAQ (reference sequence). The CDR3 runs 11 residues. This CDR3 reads CASSPGYEQYF. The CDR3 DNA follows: TGTGCCAGCAGCCCCGGTTACGAGCAGTACTTC.

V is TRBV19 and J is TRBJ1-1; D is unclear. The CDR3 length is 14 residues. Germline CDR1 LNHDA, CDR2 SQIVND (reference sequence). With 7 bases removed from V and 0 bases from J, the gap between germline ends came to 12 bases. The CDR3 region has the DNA TGTGCCAGTACCCGTGCAACTATGAACACTGAAGCTTTCTTT. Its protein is CASTRATMNTEAFF.

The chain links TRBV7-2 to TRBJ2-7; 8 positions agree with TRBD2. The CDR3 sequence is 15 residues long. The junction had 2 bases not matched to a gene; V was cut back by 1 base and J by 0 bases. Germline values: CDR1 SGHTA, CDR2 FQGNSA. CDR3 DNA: TGTGCCAGCAGCTTAGTGAGCGGGAGCTCCTACGAGCAGTACTTC. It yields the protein CASSLVSGSSYEQYF.

CDR3 protein: CASSVGRSSYEQYF. As DNA, the CDR3 is TGTGCCAGCAGCGTAGGTAGGAGCTCCTACGAGCAGTACTTC. The J gene is TRBJ2-7, the V gene TRBV9; D is uncertain. The ends were cut back, 0 bases at V and 0 bases at J, with 7 bases in the middle. CDR1 is SGDLS and CDR2 is YYNGEE in the germline V gene. This CDR3 is 14 amino acids long.

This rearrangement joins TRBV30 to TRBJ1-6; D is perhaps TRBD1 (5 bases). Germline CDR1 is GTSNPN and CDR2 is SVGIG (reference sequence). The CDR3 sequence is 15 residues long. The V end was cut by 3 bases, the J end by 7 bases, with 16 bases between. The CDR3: CAWRHDRAPNSPLHF. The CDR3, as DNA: TGTGCCTGGAGGCATGACAGAGCCCCAAATTCACCCCTCCACTTT. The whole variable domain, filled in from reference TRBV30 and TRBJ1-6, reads SQTIHQWPATLVQPVGSPLSLECTVEGTSNPNLYWYRQAAGRGLQLLFYSVGIGQISSEVPQNLSASRPQDRQFILSSKKLLLSDSGFYLCAWRHDRAPNSPLHFGNGTRLTVT.

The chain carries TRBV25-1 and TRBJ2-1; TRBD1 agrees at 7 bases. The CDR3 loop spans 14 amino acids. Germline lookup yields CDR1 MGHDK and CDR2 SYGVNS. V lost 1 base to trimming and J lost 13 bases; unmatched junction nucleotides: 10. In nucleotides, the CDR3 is TGTGCCAGCAGTGAATCAACAAGGGGGCTTAACCAGTTCTTC. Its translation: CASSESTRGLNQFF.